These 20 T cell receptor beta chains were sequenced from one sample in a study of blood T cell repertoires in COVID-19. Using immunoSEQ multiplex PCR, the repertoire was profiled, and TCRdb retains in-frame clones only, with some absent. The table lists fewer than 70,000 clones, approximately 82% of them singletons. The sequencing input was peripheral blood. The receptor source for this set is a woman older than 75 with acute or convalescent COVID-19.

The CDR3 sequence: CASSLDRAVTGELFF. The CDR3 DNA sequence: TGCGCCAGCAGCTTGGACAGGGCAGTCACCGGGGAGCTGTTTTTT. The V and J genes are TRBV5-1 and TRBJ2-2; maybe TRBD1 (6 bases). V lost 0 bases, J lost 4 bases, and 10 bases lay in between. The CDR3 is made up of 15 amino acids. Germline V gives CDR1 SGHRS, CDR2 YFSETQ.

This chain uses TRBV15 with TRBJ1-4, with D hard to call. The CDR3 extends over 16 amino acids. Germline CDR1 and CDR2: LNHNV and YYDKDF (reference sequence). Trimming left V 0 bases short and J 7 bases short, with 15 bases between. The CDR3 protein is CATSRDRATGGEKLFF. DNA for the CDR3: TGTGCCACCAGCAGAGATAGGGCCACTGGAGGTGAAAAACTGTTTTTT.

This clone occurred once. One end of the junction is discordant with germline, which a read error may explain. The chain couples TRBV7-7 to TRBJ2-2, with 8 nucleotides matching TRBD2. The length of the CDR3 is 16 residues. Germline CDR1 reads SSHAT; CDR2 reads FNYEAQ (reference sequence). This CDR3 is CASSLAGPSGTGELFF. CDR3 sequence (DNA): TGTGCTAGCAGCTTAGCGGGGCCCTCGGGCACCGGGGAGCTGTTTTTT.

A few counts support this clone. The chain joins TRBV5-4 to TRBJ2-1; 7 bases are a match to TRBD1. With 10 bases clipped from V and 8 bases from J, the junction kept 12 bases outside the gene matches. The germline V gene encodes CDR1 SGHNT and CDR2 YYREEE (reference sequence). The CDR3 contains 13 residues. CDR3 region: CADTEGARDEQFF. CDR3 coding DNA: TGTGCCGATACTGAGGGGGCTCGAGATGAGCAGTTCTTC.

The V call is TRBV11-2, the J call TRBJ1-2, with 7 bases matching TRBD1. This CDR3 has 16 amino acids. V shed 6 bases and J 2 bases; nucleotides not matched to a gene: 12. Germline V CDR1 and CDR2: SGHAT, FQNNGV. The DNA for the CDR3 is TGTGCCAGCAGTCCCGTGGGCATCAGGGGGAACTATGGCTACACCTTC. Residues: CASSPVGIRGNYGYTF.

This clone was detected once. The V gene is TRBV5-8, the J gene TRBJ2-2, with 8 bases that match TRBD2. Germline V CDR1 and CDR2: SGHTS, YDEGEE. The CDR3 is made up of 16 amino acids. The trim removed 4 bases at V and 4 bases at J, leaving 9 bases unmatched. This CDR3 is CASSLTGGGTTGELFF. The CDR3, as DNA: TGTGCCAGCAGCCTGACCGGCGGGGGGACCACCGGGGAGCTGTTTTTT.

The CDR3 DNA reads as TGTGCCAGCTCACCATTTGTGGCTAGCGGGGCGACGGATACGCAGTATTTT. Translating gives CASSPFVASGATDTQYF. V gene TRBV18 combines with J gene TRBJ2-3; 9 nucleotides match TRBD2. Germline V gene data show CDR1 as KGHSH and CDR2 as LQKENI. This CDR3 has 17 amino acids. V lost 2 bases and J lost 6; bases outside the gene matches: 12.

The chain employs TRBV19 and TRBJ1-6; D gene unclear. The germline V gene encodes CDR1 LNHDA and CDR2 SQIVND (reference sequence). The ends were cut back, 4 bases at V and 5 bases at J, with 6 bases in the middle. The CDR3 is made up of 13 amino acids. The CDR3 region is CASSTPNNSPLHF. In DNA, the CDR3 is TGTGCCAGTAGTACCCCCAATAATTCACCCCTCCACTTT.

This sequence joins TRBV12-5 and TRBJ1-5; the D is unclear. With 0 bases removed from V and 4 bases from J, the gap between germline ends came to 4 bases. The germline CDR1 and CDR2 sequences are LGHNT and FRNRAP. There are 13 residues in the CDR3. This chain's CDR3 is CASGLVSNQPQHF. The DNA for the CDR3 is TGTGCTAGTGGTTTGGTCTCTAATCAGCCCCAGCATTTT. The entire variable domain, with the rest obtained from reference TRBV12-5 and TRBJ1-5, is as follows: DARVTQTPRHKVTEMGQEVTMRCQPILGHNTVFWYRQTMMQGLELLAYFRNRAPLDDSGMPKDRFSAEMPDATLATLKIQPSEPRDSAVYFCASGLVSNQPQHFGDGTRLSIL.

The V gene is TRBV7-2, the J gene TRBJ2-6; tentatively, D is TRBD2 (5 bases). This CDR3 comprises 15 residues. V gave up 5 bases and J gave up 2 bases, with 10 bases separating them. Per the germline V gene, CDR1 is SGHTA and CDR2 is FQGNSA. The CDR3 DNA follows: TGTGCCAGCAGCCCACAGAGGGCTGGGGCCAACGTCCTGACTTTC. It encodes CASSPQRAGANVLTF.

The CDR3 coding sequence is TGTGCCAGCAGCTCCCAGACAGGGGGCTTAGGCGAGCAGTACTTC. The encoded protein is CASSSQTGGLGEQYF. The V and J genes are TRBV7-6 and TRBJ2-7, with 10 bases lining up with TRBD1. From germline, CDR1 is SGHVS and CDR2 FNYEAQ. This CDR3 has 15 residues. The junction had 9 bases not matched to a gene; V was cut back by 4 bases and J by 6 bases.

CDR3 region: CSVGTGSGGYGYTF. The CDR3 coding sequence is TGCAGCGTTGGAACGGGGTCGGGTGGCTATGGCTACACCTTC. V usage is TRBV29-1 and J usage is TRBJ1-2; D not certain. The CDR3 consists of 14 residues. Trimming took 4 bases from V and 4 from J, leaving 16 bases between them. Germline CDR1 and CDR2: SQVTM and ANQGSEA.

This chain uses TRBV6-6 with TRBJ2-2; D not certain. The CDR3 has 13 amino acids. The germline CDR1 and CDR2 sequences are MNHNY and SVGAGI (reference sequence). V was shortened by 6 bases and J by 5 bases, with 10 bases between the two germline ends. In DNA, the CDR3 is TGTGCCAGCAGCACATCTAGGACCGGGGAGCTGTTTTTT. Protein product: CASSTSRTGELFF.

The CDR3 reads CASKGLAIGEQFF. The DNA for the CDR3 is TGTGCCAGCAAAGGACTAGCGATCGGTGAGCAGTTCTTC. The rearrangement uses TRBV12-3 or TRBV12-4 and TRBJ2-1, with 9 bases matching TRBD2. This CDR3 contains 13 residues. V gave up 7 bases and J gave up 9 bases; unmatched junction bases: 7.

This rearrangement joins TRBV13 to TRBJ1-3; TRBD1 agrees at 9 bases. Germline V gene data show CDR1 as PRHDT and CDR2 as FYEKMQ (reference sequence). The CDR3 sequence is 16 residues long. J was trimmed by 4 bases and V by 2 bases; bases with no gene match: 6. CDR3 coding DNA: TGTGCCAGCAGCTTAAGGGGACAGGGTGTGGGAAACACCATATATTTT. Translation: CASSLRGQGVGNTIYF. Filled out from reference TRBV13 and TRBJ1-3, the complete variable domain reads AAGVIQSPRHLIKEKRETATLKCYPIPRHDTVYWYQQGPGQDPQFLISFYEKMQSDKGSIPDRFSAQQFSDYHSELNMSSLELGDSALYFCASSLRGQGVGNTIYFGEGSWLTVV.

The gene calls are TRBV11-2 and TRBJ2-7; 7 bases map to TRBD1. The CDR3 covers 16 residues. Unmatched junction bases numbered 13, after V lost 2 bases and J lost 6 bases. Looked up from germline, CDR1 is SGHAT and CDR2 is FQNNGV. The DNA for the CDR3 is TGTGCCAGCAGCTTATTGGGGAGACAGGGATTAAGCGAGCAGTACTTC. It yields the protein CASSLLGRQGLSEQYF.

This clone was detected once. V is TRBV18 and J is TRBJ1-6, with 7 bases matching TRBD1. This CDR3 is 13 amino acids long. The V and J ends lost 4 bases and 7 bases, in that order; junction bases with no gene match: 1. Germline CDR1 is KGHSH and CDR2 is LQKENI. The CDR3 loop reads CASSQGANSPLHF. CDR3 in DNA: TGTGCCAGCTCACAGGGGGCGAATTCACCCCTCCACTTT.

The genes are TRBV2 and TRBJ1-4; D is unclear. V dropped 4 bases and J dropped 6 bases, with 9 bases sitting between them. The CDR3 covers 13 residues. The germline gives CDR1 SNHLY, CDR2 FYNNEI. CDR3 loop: CASSVRRHEKLFF. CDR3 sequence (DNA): TGTGCCAGCAGTGTCAGGAGGCATGAAAAACTGTTTTTT.

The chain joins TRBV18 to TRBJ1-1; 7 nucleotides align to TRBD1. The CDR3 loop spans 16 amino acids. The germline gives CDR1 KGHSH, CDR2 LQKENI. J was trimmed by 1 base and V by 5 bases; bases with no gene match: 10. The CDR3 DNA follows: TGTGCCAGCTCAACAACAGGGGACCTCAGGAACACTGAAGCTTTCTTT. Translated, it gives CASSTTGDLRNTEAFF.

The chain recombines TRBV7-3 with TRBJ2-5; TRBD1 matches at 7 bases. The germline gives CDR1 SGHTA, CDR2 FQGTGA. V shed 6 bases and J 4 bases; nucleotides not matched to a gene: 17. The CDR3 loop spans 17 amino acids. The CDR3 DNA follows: TGTGCCAGCAGATCCCGGTTCGACAGGGATGGGAGAGAGACCCAGTACTTC. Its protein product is CASRSRFDRDGRETQYF. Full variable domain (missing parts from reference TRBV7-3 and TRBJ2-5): GAGVSQTPSNKVTEKGKYVELRCDPISGHTALYWYRQSLGQGPEFLIYFQGTGAADDSGLPNDRFFAVRPEGSVSTLKIQRTERGDSAVYLCASRSRFDRDGRETQYFGPGTRLLVL.